The 7 T cell receptor beta chains below were found in one sample sequenced in a study of blood T cell repertoires in COVID-19 (TCRdb year 2020). Libraries were built with the immunoSEQ multiplex PCR assay. Entries here come from immuneACCESS through TCRdb and include only in-frame sequences with V and J called. Some clones fail to appear in such tables; in the studies checked, an unresolved V gene covers under half of the shortfall, and the cause of the remainder is unknown. This sample comprises about 200,000 clones, 85% of them detected only once. The top ten clonotypes cover over 15% of the sample. Material for sequencing was PBMCs or T cells enriched from blood (not recorded which). All receptors come from a man in his forties who had recovered from COVID-19.

The chain has TRBV18 and TRBJ1-2, with D uncertain. Germline CDR1 KGHSH, CDR2 LQKENI. V was trimmed by 1 base and J by 4 bases, leaving 19 bases between them. The CDR3 has 17 amino acids. The CDR3 region is CASSPQRHRDKAYGYTF. The DNA of the CDR3 is TGTGCCAGCTCACCACAGAGACACCGAGACAAAGCCTATGGCTACACCTTC.

This chain uses TRBV29-1 with TRBJ2-7, with 9 bases lining up with TRBD2. J was trimmed by 2 bases and V by 1 base; bases with no gene match: 6. Germline loops: CDR1 SQVTM, CDR2 ANQGSEA. The CDR3 loop spans 15 amino acids. CDR3 sequence reads: CSVEVVSGRTYEQYF. CDR3 bases: TGCAGCGTTGAAGTTGTTAGCGGGAGAACCTACGAGCAGTACTTC.

The rearrangement uses TRBV6-1 and TRBJ2-1; 12 positions match TRBD2. The CDR3 length is 20 residues. Germline loops: CDR1 MNHNS, CDR2 SASEGT. V dropped 1 base and J dropped 5; count of bases not matched to a gene: 15. Here the CDR3 DNA reads TGTGCCAGCAGTGAAGACCTAACCTCCCTAGCGGGAGGGCCAGACAATGAGCAGTTCTTC. Translated, it gives CASSEDLTSLAGGPDNEQFF.

J is TRBJ2-3 and V is TRBV7-9; D gene ambiguous. The ends were cut back, 1 base at V and 0 bases at J, with 5 bases in the middle. Germline CDR1 is SEHNR and CDR2 is FQNEAQ (reference sequence). This CDR3 has 14 residues. Here the CDR3 reads CASSLGVSTDTQYF. The DNA of the CDR3 is TGTGCCAGCAGCTTAGGCGTCAGCACAGATACGCAGTATTTT.

The chain has TRBV29-1 and TRBJ2-2; 8 bases line up with TRBD1. J lost 1 base, V lost 7 bases, and 5 bases had no gene match. Germline V gives CDR1 SQVTM, CDR2 ANQGSEA. The CDR3 is made up of 14 amino acids. The DNA of the CDR3 is TGCAGCGCTAGGGGGACAGGGAACACCGGGGAGCTGTTTTTT. Translation: CSARGTGNTGELFF.

This rearrangement joins TRBV7-2 to TRBJ1-3; 11 nucleotides match TRBD1. The junction had 5 bases not matched to a gene; V was cut back by 5 bases and J by 2 bases. From germline, CDR1 is SGHTA and CDR2 FQGNSA. CDR3 length: 16 amino acids. CDR3 coding DNA: TGTGCCAGCAGCCGCCCGGGACAGGGGGCTGGAAACACCATATATTTT. This codes for CASSRPGQGAGNTIYF.

The chain recombines TRBV7-8 with TRBJ1-2, with 8 bases matching TRBD1. J lost 8 bases, V lost 10 bases, and 6 bases had no gene match. The CDR3 spans 11 residues. The V gene's germline CDR1 is SGHVS and CDR2 FQNEAQ. Here the CDR3 DNA reads TGTGCCACCAACAGGGGGGTGGGCTACACCTTC. Encoded protein: CATNRGVGYTF.